This is a list of T cell receptor beta chains from one sample in a study of PD-1 blockade in classical Hodgkin lymphoma. The assay was immunoSEQ multiplex PCR, and TCRdb's table has in-frame clones only and misses some. This sample has tens of thousands of clones, with around 80% found just once. The sample consisted of peripheral blood mononuclear cells (PBMCs), taken at baseline. These receptors originate from a human donor with classical Hodgkin lymphoma. Each CDR3 is given with its conserved first and last residue. A D gene is named only where the DNA matches it firmly. Not every row has a clone size; where given, it reads once, few, many or a size class.

CDR3: CASSDEDRGNYGYTF
DNA: TGCGCCAGCAGCGACGAGGACAGGGGTAACTATGGCTACACCTTC
J: TRBJ1-2
V: TRBV5-1
size: NA
D: TRBD1
length: 15

CDR3: CASSLEAGSTDTQYF
DNA: TGTGCCAGCAGCTTGGAGGCGGGCAGCACAGATACGCAGTATTTT
J: TRBJ2-3
V: TRBV5-6
size: NA
D: NA
length: 15

CDR3: CASSPGQTGANVLTF
DNA: TGTGCCAGCAGCCCGGGACAGACTGGGGCCAACGTCCTGACTTTC
J: TRBJ2-6
V: TRBV5-4
size: NA
D: TRBD1
length: 15

CDR3: CAWSFPHNEQFF
DNA: TGTGCCTGGAGTTTCCCACACAATGAGCAGTTCTTC
J: TRBJ2-1
V: TRBV30
size: NA
D: NA
length: 12

CDR3: CASSLGAGSTGELFF
DNA: TGTGCCAGCAGCTTAGGAGCGGGAAGCACCGGGGAGCTGTTTTTT
J: TRBJ2-2
V: TRBV11-2
size: NA
D: TRBD2
length: 15

CDR3: CASSSDRGGYNEQFF
DNA: TGTGCCAGCAGTAGTGACAGGGGAGGGTACAATGAGCAGTTCTTC
J: TRBJ2-1
V: TRBV6-4
size: once
D: NA
length: 15

CDR3: CASSLLRNTEAFF
DNA: TGTGCCAGCAGCTTGCTTAGGAACACTGAAGCTTTCTTT
J: TRBJ1-1
V: TRBV5-4
size: once
D: NA
length: 13

CDR3: CAIRETGTGSYEQYF
DNA: TGTGCCATCAGGGAAACTGGGACGGGCTCCTACGAGCAGTACTTC
J: TRBJ2-7
V: TRBV10-3
size: NA
D: NA
length: 15

CDR3: CASSPGGMEETQYF
DNA: TGTGCCAGCAGCCCCGGGGGGATGGAAGAGACCCAGTACTTC
J: TRBJ2-5
V: TRBV6-1
size: once
D: TRBD2
length: 14

CDR3: CASSYSLDLYGETQYF
DNA: TGTGCCAGCAGTTACTCTCTAGATTTGTACGGAGAGACCCAGTACTTC
J: TRBJ2-5
V: TRBV6-5
size: NA
D: NA
length: 16

CDR3: CASSPGQVSDQPQHF
DNA: TGTGCCAGCAGTCCGGGACAGGTGAGTGATCAGCCCCAGCATTTT
J: TRBJ1-5
V: TRBV6-1
size: once
D: TRBD1
length: 15

CDR3: CASSLTSGTGSYEQYF
DNA: TGCGCCAGCAGCCTGACCTCTGGGACAGGCTCCTACGAGCAGTACTTC
J: TRBJ2-7
V: TRBV5-1
size: once
D: TRBD1
length: 16

CDR3: CASTIGQGQGYSPLHF
DNA: TGTGCCAGCACCATTGGGCAGGGACAGGGTTATTCACCCCTCCACTTT
J: TRBJ1-6
V: TRBV5-6
size: NA
D: TRBD1
length: 16

CDR3: CASSISEGVQAFF
DNA: TGTGCCAGCAGCATCTCCGAGGGCGTACAAGCTTTCTTT
J: TRBJ1-1
V: TRBV7-9
size: NA
D: NA
length: 13

CDR3: CTLRGQSGNTIYF
DNA: TGTACCCTCAGGGGCCAGTCTGGAAACACCATATATTTT
J: TRBJ1-3
V: TRBV9
size: NA
D: NA
length: 13

CDR3: CASSNGELSFDQPQHF
DNA: TGTGCCAGTAGTAACGGGGAGTTGTCTTTCGATCAGCCCCAGCATTTT
J: TRBJ1-5
V: TRBV19
size: NA
D: NA
length: 16

CDR3: CASSFGSQPDTQYF
DNA: TGTGCCAGCAGTTTCGGGTCCCAACCGGATACGCAGTATTTT
J: TRBJ2-3
V: TRBV27
size: NA
D: NA
length: 14

CDR3: CASSPQGLRQETQYF
DNA: TGTGCCAGCAGCCCACAGGGGCTGAGGCAAGAGACCCAGTACTTC
J: TRBJ2-5
V: TRBV6-6
size: NA
D: TRBD1
length: 15

CDR3: CASNTRRGMKGLFF
DNA: TGTGCCAGCAACACGCGGAGGGGAATGAAGGGGCTGTTTTTT
J: TRBJ1-4
V: TRBV6-6
size: NA
D: NA
length: 14

CDR3: CAWSLGDPRYEQYF
DNA: TGTGCCTGGAGTCTCGGGGATCCGAGGTACGAGCAGTACTTC
J: TRBJ2-7
V: TRBV30
size: once
D: NA
length: 14

CDR3: CASSIDGERGSPLHF
DNA: TGTGCCAGTAGTATAGATGGTGAAAGGGGTTCACCCCTCCACTTT
J: TRBJ1-6
V: TRBV19
size: once
D: NA
length: 15

CDR3: CASSRTGQGATEAFF
DNA: TGTGCCAGCAGCCGAACAGGACAGGGGGCGACTGAAGCTTTCTTT
J: TRBJ1-1
V: TRBV6-5
size: NA
D: TRBD1
length: 15

CDR3: CASSPLDSPLHF
DNA: TGTGCCAGCAGTCCCCTAGATTCACCCCTCCACTTT
J: TRBJ1-6
V: TRBV27
size: NA
D: NA
length: 12

CDR3: CASSYHPRAANEKLFF
DNA: TGTGCCAGCAGCTATCACCCCCGCGCCGCTAATGAAAAACTGTTTTTT
J: TRBJ1-4
V: TRBV6-6
size: NA
D: NA
length: 16

CDR3: CASSFVGDSEAFF
DNA: TGCGCCAGCAGCTTCGTGGGGGACTCGGAAGCTTTCTTT
J: TRBJ1-1
V: TRBV5-1
size: NA
D: NA
length: 13

CDR3: CASSSIPGADSPLHF
DNA: TGTGCCAGCAGCTCGATTCCGGGGGCGGATTCACCCCTCCACTTT
J: TRBJ1-6
V: TRBV11-2
size: NA
D: NA
length: 15

CDR3: CASSVTSGGSTDTQYF
DNA: TGCGCCAGCAGCGTCACTAGCGGGGGTAGCACAGATACGCAGTATTTT
J: TRBJ2-3
V: TRBV5-1
size: once
D: TRBD2
length: 16

CDR3: CASSLGLITEAFF
DNA: TGCGCCAGCAGCTTGGGACTGATCACTGAAGCTTTCTTT
J: TRBJ1-1
V: TRBV5-1
size: once
D: NA
length: 13

CDR3: CASSQEVTGRKRLFF
DNA: TGCGCCAGCAGCCAAGAGGTGACAGGGAGAAAGAGACTGTTTTTT
J: TRBJ1-4
V: TRBV4-3
size: NA
D: TRBD1
length: 15

CDR3: CASSLGREGKLFF
DNA: TGTGCCAGCAGCTTAGGCAGGGAGGGAAAACTGTTTTTT
J: TRBJ1-4
V: TRBV7-2
size: NA
D: NA
length: 13

CDR3: CASSGQGTGIGEKLFF
DNA: TGTGCCAGCAGCGGGCAAGGGACGGGCATAGGAGAAAAACTGTTTTTT
J: TRBJ1-4
V: TRBV25-1
size: NA
D: NA
length: 16

CDR3: CASSFDRGPNYGYTF
DNA: TGTGCCAGCAGCTTCGACAGGGGGCCTAACTATGGCTACACCTTC
J: TRBJ1-2
V: TRBV11-2
size: NA
D: TRBD1
length: 15

CDR3: CASSFLGAETQYF
DNA: TGTGCCAGCAGTTTCCTGGGTGCGGAGACCCAGTACTTC
J: TRBJ2-5
V: TRBV27
size: NA
D: NA
length: 13

CDR3: CASSPGQGLSSYNEQFF
DNA: TGTGCCAGCAGCCCCGGTCAGGGGCTTAGCTCCTACAATGAGCAGTTCTTC
J: TRBJ2-1
V: TRBV14
size: once
D: NA
length: 17

CDR3: CASSFITGTSGTDTQYF
DNA: TGTGCCAGCAGCTTCATCACCGGGACTAGCGGCACAGATACGCAGTATTTT
J: TRBJ2-3
V: TRBV13
size: NA
D: TRBD2
length: 17

CDR3: CASRLAGAYNEQFF
DNA: TGTGCCAGCAGACTAGCGGGGGCCTACAATGAGCAGTTCTTC
J: TRBJ2-1
V: TRBV7-2
size: NA
D: TRBD2
length: 14

CDR3: CASSWDRENEKLFF
DNA: TGTGCCAGCAGTTGGGACAGGGAGAATGAAAAACTGTTTTTT
J: TRBJ1-4
V: TRBV7-2
size: NA
D: TRBD1
length: 14

CDR3: CASSEPMQGAQTGELFF
DNA: TGTGCCAGCAGCGAGCCTATGCAGGGGGCCCAAACCGGGGAGCTGTTTTTT
J: TRBJ2-2
V: TRBV9
size: few
D: TRBD1
length: 17

CDR3: CASSLRGASTDTQYF
DNA: TGTGCCAGCAGCCTCCGGGGTGCTAGCACAGATACGCAGTATTTT
J: TRBJ2-3
V: TRBV7-2
size: NA
D: NA
length: 15

CDR3: CASSQDFSQPQHF
DNA: TGCGCCAGCAGCCAAGATTTTTCTCAGCCCCAGCATTTT
J: TRBJ1-5
V: TRBV4-3
size: NA
D: NA
length: 13

CDR3: CASSQDPESDTQYF
DNA: TGCGCCAGCAGCCAAGATCCAGAATCAGATACGCAGTATTTT
J: TRBJ2-3
V: TRBV4-3
size: NA
D: NA
length: 14

CDR3: CASSIGGREETQYF
DNA: TGTGCCAGTAGTATAGGTGGCAGAGAAGAGACCCAGTACTTC
J: TRBJ2-5
V: TRBV19
size: NA
D: NA
length: 14

CDR3: CATSRDTPRPTGSKDTQYF
DNA: TGTGCCACCAGCAGAGATACCCCACGCCCGACAGGGAGCAAAGATACGCAGTATTTT
J: TRBJ2-3
V: TRBV15
size: NA
D: TRBD1
length: 19

CDR3: CASSSDSGAGELFF
DNA: TGTGCCAGCAGCTCGGACTCGGGCGCCGGGGAGCTGTTTTTT
J: TRBJ2-2
V: TRBV5-4
size: NA
D: NA
length: 14

CDR3: CASSVGQVYNSPLHF
DNA: TGCGCCAGCAGCGTAGGACAGGTGTATAATTCACCCCTCCACTTT
J: TRBJ1-6
V: TRBV4-1
size: NA
D: TRBD1
length: 15

CDR3: CASKIDLDRRHEQYF
DNA: TGTGCCAGCAAGATTGATCTGGACAGGCGACACGAGCAGTACTTC
J: TRBJ2-7
V: TRBV5-4
size: NA
D: TRBD1
length: 15

CDR3: CASSLTGQSTDTQYF
DNA: TGTGCCAGCAGCTTAACGGGACAGAGCACAGATACGCAGTATTTT
J: TRBJ2-3
V: TRBV7-6
size: NA
D: TRBD1
length: 15

CDR3: CASSEGTPPDSPLHF
DNA: TGTGCCAGTAGTGAGGGGACCCCGCCGGATTCACCCCTCCACTTT
J: TRBJ1-6
V: TRBV19
size: NA
D: NA
length: 15

CDR3: CASSKAVPGGINNEQFF
DNA: TGTGCCAGCAGCAAGGCGGTTCCGGGGGGGATAAACAATGAGCAGTTCTTC
J: TRBJ2-1
V: TRBV21-1
size: NA
D: NA
length: 17

CDR3: CASSAGELFF
DNA: TGTGCCAGTAGTGCCGGGGAGCTGTTTTTT
J: TRBJ2-2
V: TRBV19
size: once
D: NA
length: 10

CDR3: CASSDASSGELFF
DNA: TGTGCCAGCAGCGATGCAAGTTCCGGGGAGCTGTTTTTT
J: TRBJ2-2
V: TRBV5-4
size: NA
D: NA
length: 13

CDR3: CASSIGLAGGRPGTDTQYF
DNA: TGCGCCAGCAGCATCGGACTAGCGGGGGGGCGGCCCGGCACAGATACGCAGTATTTT
J: TRBJ2-3
V: TRBV5-1
size: NA
D: TRBD2
length: 19

CDR3: CASSPPYGEGDTQYF
DNA: TGCGCCAGCAGCCCCCCTTACGGGGAGGGAGATACGCAGTATTTT
J: TRBJ2-3
V: TRBV4-1
size: NA
D: TRBD2
length: 15

CDR3: CASSLAGGGAETQYF
DNA: TGTGCCAGCAGCTTAGCGGGCGGAGGGGCAGAGACCCAGTACTTC
J: TRBJ2-5
V: TRBV7-2
size: NA
D: NA
length: 15

CDR3: CASSLIGGGWETQYF
DNA: TGTGCCAGCAGCTTGATTGGGGGGGGCTGGGAGACCCAGTACTTC
J: TRBJ2-5
V: TRBV5-8
size: NA
D: NA
length: 15

CDR3: CASSYGRPYEKLFF
DNA: TGTGCCAGCAGTTACGGCAGGCCGTACGAAAAACTGTTTTTT
J: TRBJ1-4
V: TRBV6-5
size: NA
D: NA
length: 14

CDR3: CASSEVGDTSYNEQFF
DNA: TGTGCCAGCAGTGAAGTCGGGGATACGTCCTACAATGAGCAGTTCTTC
J: TRBJ2-1
V: TRBV2
size: NA
D: NA
length: 16

CDR3: CASSETGAGSPLHF
DNA: TGTGCCAGCAGCGAGACAGGGGCTGGCTCACCCCTCCACTTT
J: TRBJ1-6
V: TRBV27
size: NA
D: TRBD1
length: 14

CDR3: CASSSPGLATDTQYF
DNA: TGTGCCAGCAGCTCCCCGGGACTAGCGACAGATACGCAGTATTTT
J: TRBJ2-3
V: TRBV7-2
size: NA
D: TRBD2
length: 15